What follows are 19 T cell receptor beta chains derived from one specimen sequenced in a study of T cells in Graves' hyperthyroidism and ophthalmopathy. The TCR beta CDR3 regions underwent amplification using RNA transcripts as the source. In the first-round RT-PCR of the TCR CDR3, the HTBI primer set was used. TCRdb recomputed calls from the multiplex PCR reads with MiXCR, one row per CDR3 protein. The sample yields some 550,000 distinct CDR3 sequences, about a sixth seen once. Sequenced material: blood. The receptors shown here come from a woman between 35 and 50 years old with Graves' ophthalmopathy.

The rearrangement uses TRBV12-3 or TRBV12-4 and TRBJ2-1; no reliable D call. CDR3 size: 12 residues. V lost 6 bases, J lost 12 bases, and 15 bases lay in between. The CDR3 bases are TGTGCCAGCAGCCCAACGGGCGTTGGGCAGTTCTTC. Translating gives CASSPTGVGQFF.

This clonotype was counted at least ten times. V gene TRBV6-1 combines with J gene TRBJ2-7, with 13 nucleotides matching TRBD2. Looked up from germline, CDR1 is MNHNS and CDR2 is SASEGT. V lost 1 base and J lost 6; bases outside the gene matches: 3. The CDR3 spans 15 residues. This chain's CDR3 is CASSEGTSGSAEQYF. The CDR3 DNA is TGTGCCAGCAGTGAAGGGACTAGCGGGAGCGCCGAGCAGTACTTC.

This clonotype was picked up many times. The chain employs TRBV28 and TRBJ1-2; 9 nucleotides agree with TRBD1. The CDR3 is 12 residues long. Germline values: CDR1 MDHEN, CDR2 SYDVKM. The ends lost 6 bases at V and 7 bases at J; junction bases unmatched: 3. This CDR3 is CASRTGGSGYTF. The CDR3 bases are TGTGCCAGCAGGACAGGGGGTAGTGGCTACACCTTC.

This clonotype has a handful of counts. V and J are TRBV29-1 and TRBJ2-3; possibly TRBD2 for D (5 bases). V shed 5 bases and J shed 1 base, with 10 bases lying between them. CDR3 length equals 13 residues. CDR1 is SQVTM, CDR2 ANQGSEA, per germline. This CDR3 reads CSVRVGGTDTQYF. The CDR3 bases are TGCAGCGTTCGAGTCGGGGGCACAGATACGCAGTATTTT.

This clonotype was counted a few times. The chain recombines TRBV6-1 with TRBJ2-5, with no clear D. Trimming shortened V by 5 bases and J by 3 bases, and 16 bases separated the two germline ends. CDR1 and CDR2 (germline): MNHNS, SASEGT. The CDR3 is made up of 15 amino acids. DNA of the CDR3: TGTGCCAGCAGTTACCTTGGAAACGGTAAAGAGACCCAGTACTTC. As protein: CASSYLGNGKETQYF.

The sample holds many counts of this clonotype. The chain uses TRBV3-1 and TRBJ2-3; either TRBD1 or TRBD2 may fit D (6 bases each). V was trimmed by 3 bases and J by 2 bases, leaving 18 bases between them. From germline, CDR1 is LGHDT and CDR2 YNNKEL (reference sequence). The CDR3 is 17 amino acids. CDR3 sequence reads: CASSQRSRGLNTDTQYF. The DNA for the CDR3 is TGTGCCAGCAGCCAGCGGAGTCGGGGGCTTAACACAGATACGCAGTATTTT.

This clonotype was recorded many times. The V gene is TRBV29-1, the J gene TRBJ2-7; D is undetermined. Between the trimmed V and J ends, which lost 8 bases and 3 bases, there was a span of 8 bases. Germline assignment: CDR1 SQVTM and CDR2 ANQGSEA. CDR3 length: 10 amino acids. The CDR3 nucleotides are TGCAGCTCCGAGGTCTACGAGCAGTACTTC. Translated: CSSEVYEQYF.

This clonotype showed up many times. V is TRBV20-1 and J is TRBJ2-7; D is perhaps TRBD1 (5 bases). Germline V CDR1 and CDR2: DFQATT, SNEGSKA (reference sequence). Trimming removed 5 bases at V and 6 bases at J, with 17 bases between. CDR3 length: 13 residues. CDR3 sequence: CSALTEIRSEQYF. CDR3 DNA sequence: TGCAGTGCTCTGACAGAGATTCGGAGCGAGCAGTACTTC.

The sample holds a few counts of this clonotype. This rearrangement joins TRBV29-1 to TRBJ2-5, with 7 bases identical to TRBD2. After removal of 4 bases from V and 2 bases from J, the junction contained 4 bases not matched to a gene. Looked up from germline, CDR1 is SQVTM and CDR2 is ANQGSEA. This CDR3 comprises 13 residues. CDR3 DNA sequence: TGCAGCGTTGGGGCGCGGGGGCAAGAGACCCAGTACTTC. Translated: CSVGARGQETQYF.

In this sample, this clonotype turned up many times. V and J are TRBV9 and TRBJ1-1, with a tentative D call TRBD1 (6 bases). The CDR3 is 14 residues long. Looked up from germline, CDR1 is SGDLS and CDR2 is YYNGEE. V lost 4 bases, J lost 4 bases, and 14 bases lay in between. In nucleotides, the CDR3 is TGTGCCAGCAGCCTACAGGGTTTTGGCACTGAAGCTTTCTTT. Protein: CASSLQGFGTEAFF.

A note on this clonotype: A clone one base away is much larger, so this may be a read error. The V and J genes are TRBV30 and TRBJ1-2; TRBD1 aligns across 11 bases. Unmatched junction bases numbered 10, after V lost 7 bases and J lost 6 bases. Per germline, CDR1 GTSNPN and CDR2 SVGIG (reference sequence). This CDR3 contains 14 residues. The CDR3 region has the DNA TGTGCCTCACACCGCGGGACAGGGGGGAATGGCTACACCTTC. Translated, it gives CASHRGTGGNGYTF.

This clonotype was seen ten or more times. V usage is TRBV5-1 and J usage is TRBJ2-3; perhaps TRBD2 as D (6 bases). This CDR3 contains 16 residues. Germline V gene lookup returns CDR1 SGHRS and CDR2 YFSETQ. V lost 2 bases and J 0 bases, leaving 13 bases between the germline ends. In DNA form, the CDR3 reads TGCGCCAGCAGCTTAGGCGGGGAACCTAGCACAGATACGCAGTATTTT. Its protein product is CASSLGGEPSTDTQYF. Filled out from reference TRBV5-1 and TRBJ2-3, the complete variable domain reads KAGVTQTPRYLIKTRGQQVTLSCSPISGHRSVSWYQQTPGQGLQFLFEYFSETQRNKGNFPGRFSGRQFSNSRSEMNVSTLELGDSALYLCASSLGGEPSTDTQYFGPGTRLTVL.

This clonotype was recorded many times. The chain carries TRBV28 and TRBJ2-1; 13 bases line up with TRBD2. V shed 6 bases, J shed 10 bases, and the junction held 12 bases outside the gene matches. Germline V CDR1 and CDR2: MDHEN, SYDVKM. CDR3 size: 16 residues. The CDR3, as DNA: TGTGCCAGCAGGCTCACTACTAGCGGGAGGGCAGGCGAGCAGTTCTTC. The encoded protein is CASRLTTSGRAGEQFF. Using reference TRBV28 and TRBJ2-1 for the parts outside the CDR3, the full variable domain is DVKVTQSSRYLVKRTGEKVFLECVQDMDHENMFWYRQDPGLGLRLIYFSYDVKMKEKGDIPEGYSVSREKKERFSLILESASTNQTSMYLCASRLTTSGRAGEQFFGPGTRLTVL.

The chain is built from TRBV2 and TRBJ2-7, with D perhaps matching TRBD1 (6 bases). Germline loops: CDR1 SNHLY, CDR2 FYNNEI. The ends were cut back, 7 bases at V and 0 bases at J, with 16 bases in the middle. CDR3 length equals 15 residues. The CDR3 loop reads CASTRPQGGSYEQYF. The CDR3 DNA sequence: TGTGCCAGCACCCGGCCCCAAGGGGGCTCCTACGAGCAGTACTTC.

The DNA of the CDR3 is TGCAGTGCTAGACCGCCAGTAGGGGCCAACGTCCTGACTTTC. Translation gives CSARPPVGANVLTF. The chain is built from TRBV20-1 and TRBJ2-6, with D hard to call. Trimming stripped 2 bases from V and 4 bases from J, with 9 bases between. Germline CDR1 is DFQATT and CDR2 is SNEGSKA (reference sequence). This CDR3 region has 14 residues.

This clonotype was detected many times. CDR3 DNA: TGTGCCAGCAGTTTCGAATACCGCCTCGGGGGGGCTGGTAATGAAAAACTGTTTTTT. Protein sequence: CASSFEYRLGGAGNEKLFF. The V call is TRBV28, the J call TRBJ1-4; a possible D gene is TRBD1 (6 bases). The V gene lost 3 bases and the J gene lost 4 bases, with 24 bases spanning the gap. The CDR3 loop spans 19 amino acids. Germline V CDR1 and CDR2: MDHEN, SYDVKM. The full variable domain, its missing parts supplied by reference TRBV28 and TRBJ1-4, is DVKVTQSSRYLVKRTGEKVFLECVQDMDHENMFWYRQDPGLGLRLIYFSYDVKMKEKGDIPEGYSVSREKKERFSLILESASTNQTSMYLCASSFEYRLGGAGNEKLFFGSGTQLSVL.

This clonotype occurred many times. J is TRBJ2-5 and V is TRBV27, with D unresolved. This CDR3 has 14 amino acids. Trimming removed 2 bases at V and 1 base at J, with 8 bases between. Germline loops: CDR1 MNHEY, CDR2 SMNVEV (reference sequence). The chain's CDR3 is CASSLKRSQETQYF. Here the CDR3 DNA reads TGTGCCAGCAGTTTAAAGCGTTCCCAAGAGACCCAGTACTTC.

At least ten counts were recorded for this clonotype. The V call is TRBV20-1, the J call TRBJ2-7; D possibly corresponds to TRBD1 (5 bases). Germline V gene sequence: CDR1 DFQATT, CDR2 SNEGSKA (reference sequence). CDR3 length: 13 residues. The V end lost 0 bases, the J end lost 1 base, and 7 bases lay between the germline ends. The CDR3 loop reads CSARDQGSYEQYF. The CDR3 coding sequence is TGCAGTGCTAGAGATCAGGGATCCTACGAGCAGTACTTC.

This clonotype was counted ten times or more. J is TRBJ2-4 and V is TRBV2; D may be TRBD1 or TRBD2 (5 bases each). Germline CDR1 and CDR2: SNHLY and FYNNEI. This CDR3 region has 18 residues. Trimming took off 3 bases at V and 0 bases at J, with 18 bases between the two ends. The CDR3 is CASSDRGTSFIAKNIQYF. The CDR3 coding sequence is TGTGCCAGCAGTGATCGAGGGACCTCCTTTATAGCCAAAAACATTCAGTACTTC.